These 7 T cell receptor beta chains were sequenced from one sample in a study of Graves' ophthalmopathy and Graves' hyperthyroidism. Beta-chain TCR CDR3 regions were amplified from RNA transcripts. RT-PCR in the first round used HTBI primers; a second-round multiplex PCR followed. Each CDR3 protein is one row after TCRdb ran MiXCR on the multiplex PCR reads. Among roughly 1.1 million distinct CDR3 sequences, approximately 35% were seen once, and the ten largest hold around 10%. The sequencing sample was made of peripheral blood or thyroid tissue (not recorded which). These receptor sequences come from an adult man with Graves' hyperthyroidism.

The V gene is TRBV7-8, the J gene TRBJ1-5; 10 bases match TRBD1. Per germline, CDR1 SGHVS and CDR2 FQNEAQ. CDR3 length equals 17 residues. J gave up 6 bases and V 5 bases, and 13 bases lay outside the gene matches. The CDR3 reads CASSPSHRDRGSQPQHF. The CDR3 DNA reads as TGTGCCAGCAGCCCGAGTCATCGGGACAGGGGAAGTCAGCCCCAGCATTTT.

A few counts support this clonotype. This chain links TRBV20-1 with TRBJ1-3; 8 bases map to TRBD1. The ends lost 1 base at V and 3 bases at J; junction bases unmatched: 5. CDR1 DFQATT and CDR2 SNEGSKA come from the germline V gene (reference sequence). The CDR3 covers 15 residues. The CDR3 bases are TGCAGTGCTAGAGCCGCCAGGGGGCTTGGAAACACCATATATTTT. Translated, it gives CSARAARGLGNTIYF.

This clonotype was detected ten times or more. The J gene is TRBJ1-2, the V gene TRBV29-1; D call uncertain. The germline gives CDR1 SQVTM, CDR2 ANQGSEA. This CDR3 contains 11 residues. The V end was cut by 3 bases, the J end by 4 bases, with 6 bases between. In nucleotides, the CDR3 is TGCAGCGTTGAGGACGGCTATGGCTACACCTTC. This gives the protein CSVEDGYGYTF. Full variable domain (remainder filled in from reference TRBV29-1 and TRBJ1-2): SAVISQKPSRDICQRGTSLTIQCQVDSQVTMMFWYRQQPGQSLTLIATANQGSEATYESGFVIDKFPISRPNLTFSTLTVSNMSPEDSSIYLCSVEDGYGYTFGSGTRLTVV.

This sequence joins TRBV10-3 and TRBJ1-1; D possibly corresponds to TRBD1 (6 bases). V gave up 8 bases and J gave up 1 base, with 14 bases separating them. The CDR3 runs 14 residues. Germline CDR1 is ENHRY and CDR2 is SYGVKD. CDR3 loop: CAIADGQRNTEAFF. The CDR3 region has the DNA TGTGCCATCGCCGACGGACAGCGGAACACTGAAGCTTTCTTT.

The chain combines TRBV4-1 with TRBJ2-7, with TRBD2 identical over 7 bases. Per germline, CDR1 MGHRA and CDR2 YSYEKL. The CDR3 contains 15 residues. V trimming: 0 bases; J trimming: 4 bases; junction bases outside the gene matches: 6. The CDR3 spells CASSQDGRPEYEQYF. For the CDR3, the DNA is TGCGCCAGCAGCCAAGACGGGAGGCCGGAATACGAGCAGTACTTC.

This clonotype was seen at least ten times. The chain has TRBV2 and TRBJ2-7, with D possibly being TRBD1 or TRBD2 (5 bases each). V shed 7 bases and J shed 6 bases, with 10 bases lying between them. CDR1 and CDR2 (germline): SNHLY, FYNNEI. CDR3 size: 11 residues. In nucleotides, the CDR3 is TGTGCCAGCACGTTAGGGACCGAGCAGTACTTC. Translating gives CASTLGTEQYF.

The chain is built from TRBV7-9 and TRBJ2-7; D remains unclear. CDR3 size: 13 residues. Per germline, CDR1 SEHNR and CDR2 FQNEAQ (reference sequence). With 6 bases removed from V and 7 bases from J, the gap between germline ends came to 16 bases. As DNA, the CDR3 is TGTGCCAGCAGTCCCCCGGGTATGCGGGAGCAGTACTTC. It specifies CASSPPGMREQYF.